This is a list of T cell receptor beta chains from one sample in a study of human T cells and chemical hapten exposure. Each CDR3 protein gets one entry after TCRdb re-called the RACE reads with MiXCR. The data hold around 190,000 distinct CDR3 sequences, with 20% to 25% observed a single time. Source: whole blood, taken in connection with sensitization to the hapten diphenylcyclopropenone (DPC). The receptors here all came from a woman in her forties or fifties with alopecia areata. Some clones in this sample may be carry-over from other donors' samples. The CDR3 runs from the conserved cysteine through the conserved F or W. The D gene is left open where the match is weak. The size field is filled for only some rows; it gives once, few, many or a size class.

V,J,D,size,CDR3,DNA
TRBV27,TRBJ1-1,-,many,CASRQNTEAFF,TGTGCCAGCAGACAGAACACTGAAGCTTTCTTT
TRBV7-2,TRBJ2-1,-,-,CASSLEARKVDEQFF,TGTGCCAGCAGCTTAGAGGCTAGGAAGGTTGATGAGCAGTTCTTC
TRBV29-1,TRBJ2-7,TRBD1,few,CSVGQGVLSYEQYF,TGCAGCGTCGGACAGGGGGTCCTTTCCTACGAGCAGTACTTC
TRBV7-9,TRBJ2-7,TRBD2,-,CASSLLAGVGEQYF,TGTGCCAGCAGCTTACTAGCGGGAGTTGGCGAGCAGTACTTC
TRBV2,TRBJ2-1,-,-,CASSGIPAPYNEQFF,TGTGCCAGCAGTGGTATACCGGCCCCCTACAATGAGCAGTTCTTC
TRBV9,TRBJ2-1,-,few,CASSVASGSLSYNEQFF,TGTGCCAGCAGCGTAGCTTCAGGGAGTCTCTCCTACAATGAGCAGTTCTTC
TRBV28,TRBJ2-2,TRBD1,few,CASSLLGTGPGELFF,TGTGCCAGCAGTTTACTAGGGACAGGGCCCGGGGAGCTGTTTTTT
TRBV5-1,TRBJ2-3,TRBD2,few,CASSPSGSGGDTQYF,TGCGCCAGCAGCCCTAGCGGGAGTGGTGGAGATACGCAGTATTTT
TRBV2,TRBJ2-1,-,few,CASSAGTYNEQFF,TGTGCCAGCAGTGCTGGGACTTACAATGAGCAGTTCTTC
TRBV10-3,TRBJ1-5,TRBD1,few,CAISDNRGKGQPQHF,TGTGCCATCAGTGACAACAGGGGGAAGGGTCAGCCCCAGCATTTT
TRBV12-3/TRBV12-4,TRBJ2-1,TRBD1,few,CASSSGQGVYNEQFF,TGTGCCAGCAGTTCGGGACAGGGGGTCTACAATGAGCAGTTCTTC
TRBV3-1,TRBJ2-1,TRBD2,-,CASSPGIAGDSDNEQFF,TGTGCCAGCAGCCCCGGGATAGCGGGAGATAGCGACAATGAGCAGTTCTTC
TRBV25-1,TRBJ1-1,-,-,CASSEFRGHTEAFF,TGTGCCAGCAGTGAATTCCGGGGACACACTGAAGCTTTCTTT
TRBV4-2,TRBJ2-7,TRBD2,-,CASSQDPISGAYEQYF,TGTGCCAGCAGCCAAGATCCGATTAGCGGGGCCTACGAGCAGTACTTC
TRBV18,TRBJ1-1,-,-,CASSPPNRRTREDTEAFF,TGTGCCAGCTCACCTCCAAACAGAAGAACCAGGGAGGACACTGAAGCTTTCTTT
TRBV10-3,TRBJ1-5,-,-,CAISETGVGNQPQHF,TGTGCCATCAGCGAGACAGGAGTGGGGAATCAGCCCCAGCATTTT
TRBV18,TRBJ2-1,-,few,CASSLFVGATSEQFF,TGTGCCAGCTCACTCTTTGTCGGAGCAACAAGTGAGCAGTTCTTC
TRBV3-1,TRBJ1-3,-,few,CASSPVSGSGRNTIYF,TGTGCCAGCAGCCCTGTCTCAGGGTCTGGTAGAAACACCATATATTTT